This T cell receptor beta chain was sequenced for a study of T cell changes during pregnancy in multiple sclerosis (dated by TCRdb to the late 2010s). Regarding the complete study: Changes in the T cell repertoire over the course of pregnancy were examined in this study in women with multiple sclerosis.

The method was the immunoSEQ multiplex PCR assay. TCRdb mirrors the immuneACCESS table, restricted to in-frame sequences. Some clones are absent from its copies; in checked studies, under half trace to an unresolved V gene, and the reason for the others is unknown. The sample table holds approximately 70,000 clones, of which about 93% were seen once. The ten biggest clones cover 0.43% of the sample. CDR3 length: 18 amino acids, cysteine to phenylalanine. Of the read, only the CDR3 DNA is kept; its 54 bases are in frame from base 1. CDR1 and CDR2, looked up from the germline V gene (reference sequence), are MNHEY and SMNVEV. V lost 6 bases and J lost 1 base, and the count of bases not matched to a germline gene is 6. With respect to this clone: Which antigen it targets is not known. No clone much larger than this one lies a single base away; base qualities are absent.

The TCR comes from a female donor with multiple sclerosis, enrolled in a pregnancy study. The specimen was CD4+ T cells from peripheral blood mononuclear cells, collected before pregnancy. The receptor chain draws on TRBV27 and TRBJ2-1; 16 bases in the middle match TRBD2. CDR3 region: CASSRGLAGGPSYNEQFF. The nucleotide sequence reads as follows: TGTGCCAGCAGCCGGGGACTAGCGGGAGGGCCGTCCTACAATGAGCAGTTCTTC.